These 19 T cell receptor beta chains originate from one sample sequenced in a study of cytomegalovirus exposure and HLA in healthy donors. Use of 60 Vbeta and 13 Jbeta primers characterized the PCR. TCRdb keeps only in-frame clones here, not all; method: immunoSEQ multiplex PCR. This repertoire shows fewer than 110,000 clones, about 72% found once; its top ten account for roughly 2.3%. The specimen sequenced was PBMCs. Receptor source: a man in his late teens or twenties in good health and CMV-seronegative.

The gene calls are TRBV7-8 and TRBJ2-3; TRBD2 agrees at 9 bases. This CDR3 spans 18 amino acids. Germline V CDR1 and CDR2: SGHVS, FQNEAQ. V was pared by 1 base and J by 6 bases, with 14 bases of the junction left unmatched. The CDR3 DNA reads as TGTGCCAGCAGCTTAGTTGCGGGGCCTAGCGGGACCTCGGATACGCAGTATTTT. Protein product: CASSLVAGPSGTSDTQYF.

V gene TRBV7-3 combines with J gene TRBJ1-1; unclear D gene. CDR3 length equals 15 residues. Trimming removed 4 bases at V and 1 base at J, with 13 bases between. Germline CDR1 reads SGHTA; CDR2 reads FQGTGA. This chain's CDR3 is CASSSSGGANTEAFF. CDR3 nucleotides: TGTGCCAGCAGCTCCTCCGGCGGAGCGAACACTGAAGCTTTCTTT. Full variable domain (missing parts from reference TRBV7-3 and TRBJ1-1): GAGVSQTPSNKVTEKGKYVELRCDPISGHTALYWYRQSLGQGPEFLIYFQGTGAADDSGLPNDRFFAVRPEGSVSTLKIQRTERGDSAVYLCASSSSGGANTEAFFGQGTRLTVV.

The chain recombines TRBV7-3 with TRBJ2-2; D not certain. This CDR3 has 12 amino acids. Trimming shortened V by 4 bases and J by 7 bases, and 7 bases separated the two germline ends. Germline CDR1 SGHTA, CDR2 FQGTGA. The CDR3 DNA sequence: TGTGCCAGCAGCTCCCAGTTCGGGGAGCTGTTTTTT. It yields the protein CASSSQFGELFF.

This chain uses TRBV6-5 with TRBJ2-7; 11 bases map to TRBD1. The CDR3 runs to 14 residues. Germline values: CDR1 MNHEY, CDR2 SVGAGI. Trimming took 6 bases from V and 5 from J; bases not matched to a gene: 6. CDR3 sequence: CASSPRTGGHEQYF. In nucleotides, the CDR3 is TGTGCCAGCAGCCCCAGGACAGGGGGCCACGAGCAGTACTTC.

CDR3 in amino acids: CASSQTGGWYGYTF. In DNA form, the CDR3 reads TGTGCCAGCAGCCAAACAGGGGGCTGGTATGGCTACACCTTC. The rearrangement uses TRBV14 and TRBJ1-2; 9 nucleotides match TRBD1. The CDR3 has 14 amino acids. The germline gives CDR1 SGHDN, CDR2 FVKESK. V was clipped by 2 bases and J by 5 bases; unmatched bases: 3.

As concerns this clone: A read error may account for a junction end that differs from germline. The chain employs TRBV7-7 and TRBJ2-2; weak D call: TRBD1 (6 bases). CDR3 length equals 16 residues. Germline values: CDR1 SSHAT, CDR2 FNYEAQ (reference sequence). The CDR3 reads CASSPLGAPGYGELFF. CDR3 nucleotides: TGTGCTAGCAGCCCCCTGGGGGCGCCGGGGTACGGGGAGCTGTTTTTT.

On this clone: Other DNA sequences in this sample translate to the same CDR3. Here the CDR3 DNA reads TGTGCCAGTAGTATAGGCAGGGTAAGCAATCAGCCCCAGCATTTT. Its protein product is CASSIGRVSNQPQHF. The chain recombines TRBV19 with TRBJ1-5, with a tentative D call TRBD1 (5 bases). Germline V gene data show CDR1 as LNHDA and CDR2 as SQIVND (reference sequence). This CDR3 region has 15 residues. Trimming pared 1 base from V and 1 base from J, leaving 8 bases between.

This chain links TRBV9 with TRBJ1-6, with D possibly matching TRBD1 (6 bases). V was cut by 4 bases and J by 6 bases, with 14 bases left in between. The germline V gene encodes CDR1 SGDLS and CDR2 YYNGEE. CDR3 length: 15 amino acids. The CDR3 nucleotides read TGTGCCAGCAGCACCCAGGGAGGGGGTAATTCACCCCTCCACTTT. Protein product: CASSTQGGGNSPLHF.

The chain has TRBV5-1 and TRBJ2-1; 9 nucleotides line up with TRBD2. V lost 3 bases and J lost 5; bases outside the gene matches: 6. The CDR3 spans 15 residues. The germline gives CDR1 SGHRS, CDR2 YFSETQ. This CDR3 reads CASSSLAGRDNEQFF. In DNA, the CDR3 is TGCGCCAGCAGCTCCCTAGCGGGGCGTGACAATGAGCAGTTCTTC.

The chain has TRBV7-3 and TRBJ2-7; weak D call: TRBD1 (6 bases). TRBJ2-1 matches the DNA end more closely, so the J call is doubtful. The CDR3 spans 14 residues. Per the germline V gene, CDR1 is SGHTA and CDR2 is FQGTGA. As DNA, the CDR3 is TGTGCCAGCAGCACCCTGACAGGAAGGAATGAGCAGTTCTTC. It translates to CASSTLTGRNEQFF.

DNA for the CDR3: TGTGCCAGCAGCGTAGTGGGGGGGGCCCAGGCGGGCACTGAAGCTTTCTTT. The encoded protein is CASSVVGGAQAGTEAFF. The J gene is TRBJ1-1, the V gene TRBV9; D might be TRBD1 (6 bases). The CDR3 is 17 residues long. V was pared by 0 bases and J by 4 bases, with 19 bases between. The V gene's germline CDR1 is SGDLS and CDR2 YYNGEE.

The chain recombines TRBV2 with TRBJ2-3; 9 bases are a match to TRBD2. The CDR3 is 16 amino acids. CDR1 is SNHLY and CDR2 is FYNNEI in the germline V gene. Trimming took 2 bases from V and 4 from J; bases not matched to a gene: 7. This CDR3 reads CASSEWSGGNSDTQYF. As DNA, the CDR3 is TGTGCCAGCAGTGAATGGAGCGGGGGGAACTCAGATACGCAGTATTTT.

V and J are TRBV7-9 and TRBJ1-3; no firm D call. CDR3 length equals 14 residues. Trimming took 5 bases from V and 4 from J, leaving 12 bases between them. Germline CDR1 is SEHNR and CDR2 is FQNEAQ (reference sequence). CDR3: CASSPGLPGNTIYF. The CDR3 bases are TGTGCCAGCAGCCCTGGACTACCAGGAAACACCATATATTTT.

The V gene is TRBV5-1, the J gene TRBJ2-2, with D perhaps matching TRBD2 (5 bases). The CDR3 spans 14 residues. Germline lookup yields CDR1 SGHRS and CDR2 YFSETQ. V was pared by 5 bases and J by 5 bases, with 13 bases between. In nucleotides, the CDR3 is TGCGCCAGCAGAGCTGGTGGGGAGACCGGGGAGCTGTTTTTT. Amino acids: CASRAGGETGELFF.

The V and J genes are TRBV27 and TRBJ2-6; maybe TRBD1 (5 bases). The CDR3 totals 17 residues. V was clipped by 11 bases and J by 0 bases, with 20 bases between them. Germline V lookup: CDR1 MNHEY, CDR2 SMNVEV (reference sequence). The CDR3 DNA reads TGTGCCCGGCTCCCCCCTGGACAACACTCTGGGGCCAACGTCCTGACTTTC. It yields the protein CARLPPGQHSGANVLTF.

In this sample, this clone turned up once. The J gene is TRBJ2-3, the V gene TRBV4-3; 11 nucleotides agree with TRBD2. There are 18 residues in the CDR3. Germline CDR1 reads LGHNA; CDR2 reads YSLEER. V lost 0 bases to trimming and J lost 4 bases; unmatched junction nucleotides: 9. The chain's CDR3 is CASSQDLPSGGYADTQYF. The CDR3 DNA reads as TGCGCCAGCAGCCAAGATCTGCCTAGCGGGGGGTATGCAGATACGCAGTATTTT.

The chain carries TRBV7-9 and TRBJ2-4; D perhaps matches TRBD1 (6 bases). Germline lookup yields CDR1 SEHNR and CDR2 FQNEAQ (reference sequence). The ends were cut back, 4 bases at V and 0 bases at J, with 10 bases in the middle. CDR3 length: 15 amino acids. The CDR3 DNA reads TGTGCCAGCAGCTCTACCAGGGGAGCCAAAAACATTCAGTACTTC. Translating it yields CASSSTRGAKNIQYF.

The chain combines TRBV29-1 with TRBJ1-2; D is undetermined. Per the germline V gene, CDR1 is SQVTM and CDR2 is ANQGSEA. V was trimmed by 4 bases and J by 7 bases, leaving 10 bases between them. This CDR3 is built from 11 residues. The CDR3 sequence is CSVAILSGYTF. Written as DNA, the CDR3 is TGCAGCGTTGCTATACTATCTGGCTACACCTTC.

V gene TRBV5-6 combines with J gene TRBJ1-3, with 9 bases that match TRBD1. The CDR3 sequence is 15 residues long. Germline V gene data show CDR1 as SGHDT and CDR2 as YYEEEE. Germline trimming cut 4 bases from V and 0 bases from J; bases unmatched to any gene: 2. CDR3 region: CASSPTGGSGNTIYF. DNA of the CDR3: TGTGCCAGCAGCCCGACAGGGGGCTCTGGAAACACCATATATTTT. Combining the CDR3 with reference TRBV5-6 and TRBJ1-3 gives the whole variable domain DAGVTQSPTHLIKTRGQQVTLRCSPKSGHDTVSWYQQALGQGPQFIFQYYEEEERQRGNFPDRFSGHQFPNYSSELNVNALLLGDSALYLCASSPTGGSGNTIYFGEGSWLTVV.